This T cell receptor beta chain was sequenced in a study of blood T cell repertoires in COVID-19. Study details: Researchers got acute and convalescent COVID-19 samples from the United States, Italy and Spain. The analysed material was cDNA or gDNA that came from T cells, B-cell-depleted T cells, or PBMCs.

CDR3 length: 15 amino acids. From germline, CDR1 is ENHRY and CDR2 SYGVKD. V lost 5 bases and J lost 3; bases outside the gene matches: 1. Per the original methods: How many nucleated cells were present was estimated from reference gene primer amplification. Profiling relied on immunoSEQ multiplex PCR, and the TCRdb table lists in-frame clones only, not all of them. V and J calls and clone size are those listed in that table; D and trimming were worked out from the DNA. The table includes 200,000 to 250,000 clones, around 88% detected once. This chain links TRBV10-3 with TRBJ2-2; 12 bases fit TRBD2. Sequencing was done on a sample of peripheral blood. This clonotype originated in a man younger than 35 with active or convalescent COVID-19. CDR3 sequence: CAISSSGRDTGELFF. The DNA for the CDR3 is TGTGCCATCAGTTCTAGCGGGAGGGACACCGGGGAGCTGTTTTTT.